This T cell receptor (beta chain) appears in the sequencing data of a study of cytomegalovirus exposure and HLA in healthy donors. The PCR ran on 60 Vbeta and 13 Jbeta primers. TCRdb's copy holds only in-frame clones and misses some; the assay was immunoSEQ multiplex PCR. Of 66,000 or so clones in the sample, around 92% were seen once. Healthy bone marrow donors formed the donor group. The TCR was taken from a man aged 25-45 years in good health and CMV-seropositive. The sample was PBMCs.

The chain's CDR3 is CASRTGTGRGYTF. CDR3 sequence (DNA): TGTGCCAGCAGAACCGGGACAGGGCGAGGCTACACCTTC. The chain couples TRBV2 to TRBJ1-2, with TRBD1 matching 9 bases. The CDR3 consists of 13 residues. Germline V gene sequence: CDR1 SNHLY, CDR2 FYNNEI. The J segment lost 8 bases and the V segment lost 6 bases, leaving 7 bases of the junction unmatched.